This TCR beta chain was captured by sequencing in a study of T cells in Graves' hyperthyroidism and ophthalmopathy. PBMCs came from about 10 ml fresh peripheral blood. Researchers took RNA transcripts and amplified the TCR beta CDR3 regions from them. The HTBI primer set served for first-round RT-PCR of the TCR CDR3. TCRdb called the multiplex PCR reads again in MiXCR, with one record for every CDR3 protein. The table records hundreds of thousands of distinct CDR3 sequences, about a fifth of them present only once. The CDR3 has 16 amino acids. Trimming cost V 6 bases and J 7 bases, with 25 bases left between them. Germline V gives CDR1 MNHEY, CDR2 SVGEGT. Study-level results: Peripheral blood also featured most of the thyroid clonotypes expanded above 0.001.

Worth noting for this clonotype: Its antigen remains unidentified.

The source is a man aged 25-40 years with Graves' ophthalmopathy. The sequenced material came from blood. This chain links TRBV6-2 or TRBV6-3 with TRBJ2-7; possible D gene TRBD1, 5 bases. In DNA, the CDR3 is TGTGCCAGCAGCGACATCCCCCAGGGTGTATATGGGGAGCAGTACTTC. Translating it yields CASSDIPQGVYGEQYF.